The 32 T cell receptor beta chains given below trace back to one sample, sequenced in a study of OX40 agonist ivuxolimab in advanced cancers. Clones were sequenced by immunoSEQ multiplex PCR, and TCRdb holds only the in-frame ones, with some missing. Among roughly 81,000 clones listed, about 94% were seen once. Sequencing used CD4+ or CD8+ T cells sorted from blood, obtained in a trial of the OX40 agonist ivuxolimab. All receptors come from an adult with an advanced solid tumor such as melanoma, head and neck, liver or kidney cancer.

This clone was observed a single time. The chain's CDR3 is CASSYGTSVSTDTQYF. Here the CDR3 DNA reads TGTGCCAGCAGCTACGGGACTAGCGTATCCACAGATACGCAGTATTTT. V is TRBV7-2 and J is TRBJ2-3; TRBD2 matches at 10 bases. With 4 bases clipped from V and 2 bases from J, the junction kept 6 bases outside the gene matches. Germline CDR1 reads SGHTA; CDR2 reads FQGNSA. CDR3 length: 16 amino acids.

The chain joins TRBV19 to TRBJ2-7; TRBD1 or TRBD2 may be the D gene (5 bases each). Germline CDR1 reads LNHDA; CDR2 reads SQIVND (reference sequence). Trimming removed 5 bases at V and 3 bases at J, with 11 bases between. This CDR3 contains 13 residues. The DNA of the CDR3 is TGTGCCAGTAGTTTCCGGGACGGCTACGAGCAGTACTTC. Protein product: CASSFRDGYEQYF.

The rearrangement links TRBV4-1 to TRBJ2-7; no clear D. The CDR3 has 14 residues. Germline V gives CDR1 MGHRA, CDR2 YSYEKL. V lost 0 bases and J lost 6, with 12 bases in between. The DNA for the CDR3 is TGCGCCAGCAGCCAAGATTTTAGTTCGGGCGAGCAGTACTTC. Protein product: CASSQDFSSGEQYF.

CDR3 DNA sequence: TGTGCCAGCAGTGAGGTGACCTTGAGCTCCTACGAGCAGTACTTC. Translated, it gives CASSEVTLSSYEQYF. The chain links TRBV2 to TRBJ2-7; D not resolved. Trimming removed 3 bases at V and 0 bases at J, with 12 bases between. Germline assignment: CDR1 SNHLY and CDR2 FYNNEI. The CDR3 totals 15 residues. Full variable domain (missing parts from reference TRBV2 and TRBJ2-7): EPEVTQTPSHQVTQMGQEVILRCVPISNHLYFYWYRQILGQKVEFLVSFYNNEISEKSEIFDDQFSVERPDGSNFTLKIRSTKLEDSAMYFCASSEVTLSSYEQYFGPGTRLTVT.

The V gene is TRBV30, the J gene TRBJ1-4, with D perhaps TRBD1 (6 bases). Germline loops: CDR1 GTSNPN, CDR2 SVGIG (reference sequence). Trimming pared 0 bases from V and 5 bases from J, leaving 13 bases between. This CDR3 region has 15 residues. The CDR3 loop is CAWSVRHRVNEKLFF. The CDR3, as DNA: TGTGCCTGGAGTGTACGACACAGGGTGAATGAAAAACTGTTTTTT. The full variable domain, completed using reference TRBV30 and TRBJ1-4, is SQTIHQWPATLVQPVGSPLSLECTVEGTSNPNLYWYRQAAGRGLQLLFYSVGIGQISSEVPQNLSASRPQDRQFILSSKKLLLSDSGFYLCAWSVRHRVNEKLFFGSGTQLSVL.

The chain is built from TRBV9 and TRBJ2-7; no clear D gene. The germline V gene encodes CDR1 SGDLS and CDR2 YYNGEE. V dropped 0 bases and J dropped 2 bases, with 9 bases sitting between them. This CDR3 has 14 residues. CDR3 nucleotide sequence: TGTGCCAGCAGCGTAGCTCCAGACGCCTACGAGCAGTACTTC. As protein: CASSVAPDAYEQYF.

V usage is TRBV14 and J usage is TRBJ2-1; D gene unclear. With 2 bases removed from V and 6 bases from J, the gap between germline ends came to 5 bases. Germline V CDR1 and CDR2: SGHDN, FVKESK. This CDR3 is 12 amino acids long. CDR3 loop: CASSQTGNEQFF. CDR3 DNA: TGTGCCAGCAGCCAAACCGGCAATGAGCAGTTCTTC.

The V and J genes are TRBV5-6 and TRBJ2-5; D is unresolved. This CDR3 contains 13 residues. V was pared by 4 bases and J by 4 bases, with 11 bases between. Germline CDR1 is SGHDT and CDR2 is YYEEEE. CDR3 sequence: CASSPISRETQYF. DNA of the CDR3: TGTGCCAGCAGCCCAATTTCGAGAGAGACCCAGTACTTC.

The chain recombines TRBV27 with TRBJ1-3; no clear D gene. In germline, CDR1 is MNHEY, CDR2 SMNVEV (reference sequence). V was shortened by 3 bases and J by 0 bases, with 3 bases between the two germline ends. This CDR3 spans 13 amino acids. The CDR3 sequence is CASSFNSGNTIYF. The CDR3 nucleotides read TGTGCCAGCAGTTTCAACTCTGGAAACACCATATATTTT.

This rearrangement joins TRBV4-3 to TRBJ1-3, with D perhaps TRBD1 (5 bases). There are 15 residues in the CDR3. The germline gives CDR1 LGHNA, CDR2 YSLEER. Trimming stripped 6 bases from V and 0 bases from J, with 12 bases between. The CDR3 DNA sequence: TGCGCCAGCAGGAGAGGGACCGACTCTGGAAACACCATATATTTT. Translating it yields CASRRGTDSGNTIYF.

The V call is TRBV4-1, the J call TRBJ2-1; the D is unclear. The germline V gene has CDR1 MGHRA and CDR2 YSYEKL. Trimming shortened V by 1 base and J by 6 bases, and 7 bases separated the two germline ends. The CDR3 has 13 residues. The DNA of the CDR3 is TGCGCCAGCAGCCAAGCCTCTAGCAATGAGCAGTTCTTC. It specifies CASSQASSNEQFF.

This rearrangement joins TRBV4-1 to TRBJ1-3; D possibly corresponds to TRBD1 (6 bases). The CDR3 sequence is 18 residues long. Germline V lookup: CDR1 MGHRA, CDR2 YSYEKL. V lost 1 base to trimming and J lost 0 bases, with 16 bases between them. CDR3 sequence: CASSQGRGGLNSGNTIYF. The CDR3, as DNA: TGCGCCAGCAGCCAAGGGAGGGGGGGACTCAACTCTGGAAACACCATATATTTT.

The rearrangement links TRBV28 to TRBJ2-7; D perhaps matches TRBD1 (5 bases). There are 12 residues in the CDR3. V was trimmed by 4 bases and J by 5 bases, leaving 9 bases between them. Per the germline V gene, CDR1 is MDHEN and CDR2 is SYDVKM. CDR3 region: CASSSTGNEQYF. CDR3 in DNA: TGTGCCAGCAGTTCTACAGGTAACGAGCAGTACTTC.

This chain links TRBV7-8 with TRBJ1-1; no reliable D call. CDR3 length: 16 residues. Trimming removed 5 bases at V and 13 bases at J, with 29 bases between. From germline, CDR1 is SGHVS and CDR2 FQNEAQ. For the CDR3, the DNA is TGTGCCAGCAGCCAAAACCCGGGCCCTATTCTCCTGAACGGTTTCTTT. This translates into CASSQNPGPILLNGFF.

This chain connects TRBV13 to TRBJ2-1; 14 positions match TRBD2. The CDR3 runs to 18 residues. Germline lookup yields CDR1 PRHDT and CDR2 FYEKMQ (reference sequence). V lost 5 bases to trimming and J lost 2 bases; unmatched junction nucleotides: 8. CDR3 region: CASSTGTSGSFPYNEQFF. DNA of the CDR3: TGTGCCAGCAGCACGGGGACTAGCGGGAGTTTCCCCTACAATGAGCAGTTCTTC. The full variable domain, in which reference TRBV13 and TRBJ2-1 provide the parts outside the CDR3, is AAGVIQSPRHLIKEKRETATLKCYPIPRHDTVYWYQQGPGQDPQFLISFYEKMQSDKGSIPDRFSAQQFSDYHSELNMSSLELGDSALYFCASSTGTSGSFPYNEQFFGPGTRLTVL.

In DNA, the CDR3 is TGCAGCGTAGAGGCATCTAGCGGGTCACCCTACGAGCAGTACTTC. It encodes CSVEASSGSPYEQYF. The V gene is TRBV29-1, the J gene TRBJ2-7, with 8 bases lining up with TRBD2. From germline, CDR1 is SQVTM and CDR2 ANQGSEA. Losses at the gene ends were 6 bases for V and 2 bases for J; bases not matched to a gene: 12. This CDR3 spans 15 amino acids.

There are many counts of this clone. This chain links TRBV6-6 with TRBJ2-2; no firm D call. This CDR3 has 15 residues. V was cut by 0 bases and J by 4 bases, with 9 bases left in between. Germline loops: CDR1 MNHNY, CDR2 SVGAGI (reference sequence). The CDR3 spells CASSYSRASTGELFF. The CDR3 DNA follows: TGTGCCAGCAGTTACTCGAGAGCTAGCACCGGGGAGCTGTTTTTT.

This clone turned up a few times. The rearrangement links TRBV9 to TRBJ1-1, with D hard to call. CDR1 and CDR2 from the germline V gene are SGDLS and YYNGEE. V gave up 0 bases and J gave up 2 bases, with 5 bases separating them. The CDR3 is made up of 13 amino acids. CDR3 coding DNA: TGTGCCAGCAGCGTAGGCCCTAACACTGAAGCTTTCTTT. Translated, it gives CASSVGPNTEAFF.

The V gene is TRBV6-1, the J gene TRBJ2-5; no clear D. V was clipped by 6 bases and J by 5 bases, with 13 bases between them. CDR3 length equals 13 residues. CDR1 is MNHNS and CDR2 is SASEGT in the germline V gene. DNA of the CDR3: TGTGCCAGCAGGCTGATAGGGCGGGAGACCCAGTACTTC. This encodes CASRLIGRETQYF.

The chain carries TRBV28 and TRBJ1-1; D is unresolved. V was shortened by 7 bases and J by 3 bases, with 18 bases between the two germline ends. CDR3 length: 15 residues. The germline V gene has CDR1 MDHEN and CDR2 SYDVKM. CDR3 sequence (DNA): TGTGCCAGCACCCCGCCCCATCGGGGAGACACTGAAGCTTTCTTT. Translated, it gives CASTPPHRGDTEAFF.

The rearrangement joins TRBV14 to TRBJ2-6; 10 bases fit TRBD1. Germline CDR1 and CDR2: SGHDN and FVKESK. V trimming: 3 bases; J trimming: 0 bases; junction bases outside the gene matches: 8. This CDR3 has 19 amino acids. DNA of the CDR3: TGTGCCAGCAGCCAGGCCTTTGGGACAGGGGTCTCTGGGGCCAACGTCCTGACTTTC. It encodes CASSQAFGTGVSGANVLTF.

The V call is TRBV9, the J call TRBJ2-2; no definite D call. CDR1 and CDR2 from the germline V gene are SGDLS and YYNGEE. The CDR3 covers 15 residues. Trimming left V 3 bases short and J 6 bases short, with 15 bases between. CDR3 residues: CASSASLGFAGELFF. CDR3 sequence (DNA): TGTGCCAGCAGCGCCTCCCTAGGGTTTGCCGGGGAGCTGTTTTTT.

The J gene is TRBJ2-3, the V gene TRBV11-2; D may be TRBD2 (5 bases). From germline, CDR1 is SGHAT and CDR2 FQNNGV. This CDR3 is 15 amino acids long. The V gene lost 2 bases and the J gene lost 7 bases, with 16 bases spanning the gap. The CDR3 here is CASSLNDYPPHTQYF. CDR3 nucleotides: TGTGCCAGCAGCTTAAACGACTATCCCCCTCATACGCAGTATTTT.

The chain's CDR3 is CASSASGTEQYF. DNA for the CDR3: TGTGCCAGCAGTGCATCGGGGACCGAGCAGTACTTC. V usage is TRBV2 and J usage is TRBJ2-7; tentatively, D is TRBD1 or TRBD2 (5 bases each). The CDR3 sequence is 12 residues long. Germline-derived CDR1 and CDR2 are SNHLY and FYNNEI. The V and J ends lost 4 bases and 6 bases respectively, with 10 bases between them.

The chain couples TRBV27 to TRBJ1-2, with 7 bases aligning to TRBD1. CDR3 length: 15 amino acids. Germline lookup yields CDR1 MNHEY and CDR2 SMNVEV (reference sequence). V was clipped by 8 bases and J by 8 bases; unmatched bases: 17. The DNA for the CDR3 is TGTGCCAGCCAACAATCGGGGAACAGGGGACGGGGCTACACCTTC. Protein product: CASQQSGNRGRGYTF.

This chain uses TRBV5-4 with TRBJ2-7; TRBD1 aligns across 12 bases. V trimming: 6 bases; J trimming: 5 bases; junction bases outside the gene matches: 12. The CDR3 spans 16 residues. Germline assignment: CDR1 SGHNT and CDR2 YYREEE (reference sequence). The chain's CDR3 is CASILWPGQGADEQYF. In DNA, the CDR3 is TGTGCCAGCATCCTGTGGCCGGGACAGGGGGCAGACGAGCAGTACTTC.

About this clone: A read error may account for a junction end that differs from germline. This chain joins TRBV19 and TRBJ2-7; no clear D gene. The germline V gene encodes CDR1 LNHDA and CDR2 SQIVND (reference sequence). CDR3 size: 13 residues. CDR3 nucleotides: TGTGCCAGCAGTATCTCATCGGCCTACGAGCAGTACTTC. It is translated as CASSISSAYEQYF.

This clone was seen only a few times. The rearrangement links TRBV5-6 to TRBJ2-1; 14 bases map to TRBD2. The germline V gene has CDR1 SGHDT and CDR2 YYEEEE. The CDR3 has 19 amino acids. V lost 0 bases to trimming and J lost 6 bases; unmatched junction nucleotides: 11. CDR3 protein: CASSLGLAGGPEEFNEQFF. The CDR3 DNA follows: TGTGCCAGCAGCTTGGGACTAGCGGGAGGGCCGGAGGAGTTCAATGAGCAGTTCTTC.

The V and J genes are TRBV30 and TRBJ2-1, with TRBD2 matching 12 bases. The V gene's germline CDR1 is GTSNPN and CDR2 SVGIG (reference sequence). The CDR3 is made up of 19 amino acids. V was pared by 6 bases and J by 4 bases, with 19 bases of the junction left unmatched. This CDR3 reads CACRDPDSWTSGVYNEQFF. The CDR3 bases are TGTGCCTGCCGAGACCCGGACAGCTGGACTAGCGGGGTTTACAATGAGCAGTTCTTC.

The genes are TRBV18 and TRBJ1-4, with no clear D. The CDR3 spans 15 residues. V lost 6 bases and J 8 bases, leaving 19 bases between the germline ends. CDR1 KGHSH and CDR2 LQKENI come from the germline V gene. CDR3 DNA: TGTGCCAGCTCGCCCACCCCCTGGGTCGCGGAAAAACTGTTTTTT. Translation gives CASSPTPWVAEKLFF.

V is TRBV7-9 and J is TRBJ1-3, with D unresolved. CDR3 length: 15 amino acids. Trimming pared 2 bases from V and 0 bases from J, leaving 8 bases between. CDR1 is SEHNR and CDR2 is FQNEAQ in the germline V gene (reference sequence). For the CDR3, the DNA is TGTGCCAGCAGCTTACGGCGGGACTCTGGAAACACCATATATTTT. Its translation is CASSLRRDSGNTIYF.

The CDR3 spells CASRTGLAGVQETQYF. Here the CDR3 DNA reads TGCGCCAGCAGGACGGGACTAGCGGGAGTTCAAGAGACCCAGTACTTC. V and J are TRBV5-1 and TRBJ2-5; 14 nucleotides line up with TRBD2. Germline V gene data show CDR1 as SGHRS and CDR2 as YFSETQ. The trim removed 5 bases at V and 2 bases at J, leaving 5 bases unmatched. This CDR3 has 16 residues.